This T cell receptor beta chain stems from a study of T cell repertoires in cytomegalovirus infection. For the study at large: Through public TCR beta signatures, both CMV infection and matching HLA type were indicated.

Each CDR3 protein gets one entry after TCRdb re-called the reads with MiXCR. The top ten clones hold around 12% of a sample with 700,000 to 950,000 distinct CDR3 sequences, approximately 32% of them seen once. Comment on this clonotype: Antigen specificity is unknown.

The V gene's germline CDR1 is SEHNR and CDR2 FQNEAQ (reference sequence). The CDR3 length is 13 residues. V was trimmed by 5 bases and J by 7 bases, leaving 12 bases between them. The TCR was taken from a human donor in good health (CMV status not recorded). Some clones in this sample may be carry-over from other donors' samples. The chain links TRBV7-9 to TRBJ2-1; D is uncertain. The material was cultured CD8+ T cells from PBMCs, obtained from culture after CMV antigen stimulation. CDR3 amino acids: CASSPPLGNEQFF. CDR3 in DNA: TGTGCCAGCAGCCCGCCGTTGGGGAATGAGCAGTTCTTC.